The 3 T cell receptor beta chains listed next were all sequenced from one sample in a study of blood T cell repertoires in COVID-19. Generated by immunoSEQ multiplex PCR, the TCRdb table keeps only in-frame clones and is missing some. Here the sample spans about 200,000 clones, 70% to 90% being singletons. Sequencing was carried out using PBMCs or T cells enriched from blood (not recorded which). All receptors derive from a woman in her 30s who had been exposed to COVID-19.

This chain uses TRBV5-6 with TRBJ2-7, with D maybe TRBD2 (5 bases). Trimming pared 0 bases from V and 6 bases from J, leaving 13 bases between. CDR3 length: 14 amino acids. The germline V gene encodes CDR1 SGHDT and CDR2 YYEEEE. CDR3 in amino acids: CASSLGSPTSEQYF. The CDR3 region has the DNA TGTGCCAGCAGCTTGGGTAGCCCAACTAGCGAGCAGTACTTC.

This chain joins TRBV5-5 and TRBJ1-2; unclear D gene. Looked up from germline, CDR1 is SGHKS and CDR2 is YYEKEE (reference sequence). This CDR3 comprises 16 residues. V was trimmed by 4 bases and J by 7 bases, leaving 23 bases between them. The CDR3 DNA sequence: TGTGCCAGCAGCACGCATCCCAGGAGGGTAGACGGTGGCTACACCTTC. Protein: CASSTHPRRVDGGYTF.

This rearrangement joins TRBV3-1 (or the pseudogene TRBV3-2) to TRBJ1-6, with 8 positions matching TRBD1. The V segment lost 6 bases and the J segment 5 bases; nucleotides outside the gene matches: 3. Germline loops: CDR1 LGHDT, CDR2 YNNKEL (reference sequence). CDR3 length: 14 amino acids. In nucleotides, the CDR3 is TGTGCCAGCAGGGGGACAGGCCATAATTCACCCCTCCACTTT. Translating it yields CASRGTGHNSPLHF.